This is a list of T cell receptor beta chains from one sample in a study of T-cell memory formation after mild COVID-19. One entry per CDR3 protein results from TCRdb running MiXCR on the 5' RACE reads. The data show hundreds of thousands of distinct CDR3 sequences, with around 17% seen just once and around 13% held by the top ten. Material for sequencing was PBMCs or a T cell subset sorted from them (not recorded which). Receptors were obtained from an adult woman who had mild COVID-19 (a few samples of this study predate the infection). Cell type and time point are not known. CDR3s include the opening cysteine and the closing phenylalanine or tryptophan. The order of the fields is clone size, J gene, D gene, V gene, CDR3 protein, CDR3 DNA. A D gene is named only where the DNA matches it firmly. Size is stated for part of the rows, as once, few or many counts, or as a class when the clone is expanded.

few | TRBJ2-7 | TRBD1 | TRBV5-1 | CASSLVGQGIYEQYF | TGCGCCAGCAGCTTGGTTGGACAGGGGATCTACGAGCAGTACTTC
few | TRBJ2-1 | TRBD1 | TRBV5-1 | CASSLALRQGTVGEQFF | TGCGCCAGCAGCTTGGCGTTAAGACAGGGGACCGTTGGTGAGCAGTTCTTC
few | TRBJ2-2 | TRBD2 | TRBV30 | CAWIRLAGAGELFF | TGTGCCTGGATACGGCTAGCGGGAGCCGGGGAGCTGTTTTTT
. | TRBJ1-1 | . | TRBV20-1 | CSATPAVAANTEAFF | TGCAGTGCTACTCCCGCTGTGGCAGCGAACACTGAAGCTTTCTTT
many | TRBJ2-7 | . | TRBV4-3 | CASSQDSRDYEQYF | TGCGCCAGCAGCCAAGATAGCCGGGATTACGAGCAGTACTTC
. | TRBJ1-2 | TRBD1 | TRBV30 | CAWSSTGGSYGYTF | TGTGCCTGGAGTTCCACAGGGGGCAGCTATGGCTACACCTTC
. | TRBJ2-2 | . | TRBV19 | CASSSDGGTGELFF | TGTGCCAGTAGTAGCGACGGGGGCACCGGGGAGCTGTTTTTT
few | TRBJ2-2 | . | TRBV20-1 | CSARRLVNTGELFF | TGCAGTGCTAGAAGACTCGTGAACACCGGGGAGCTGTTTTTT
. | TRBJ2-3 | . | TRBV6-5 | CASSYTSVRDTQYF | TGTGCCAGCAGTTATACGAGCGTGAGAGATACGCAGTATTTT
. | TRBJ1-6 | . | TRBV19 | CASSWATEGNSPLHF | TGTGCCAGTAGTTGGGCGACAGAGGGGAATTCACCCCTCCACTTT
few | TRBJ2-3 | . | TRBV7-2 | CASTISHRDTQYF | TGTGCCAGCACCATTTCCCATCGGGATACGCAGTATTTT
. | TRBJ2-7 | . | TRBV21-1 | CASSKVGRGGSEQYF | TGTGCCAGCAGCAAAGTAGGCAGGGGTGGGAGCGAGCAGTACTTC
. | TRBJ2-7 | . | TRBV12-3/TRBV12-4 | CASSPDTPGYEQYF | TGTGCCAGCAGCCCCGACACCCCTGGCTACGAGCAGTACTTC
. | TRBJ1-2 | TRBD1 | TRBV12-3/TRBV12-4 | CASSGDSFYRYTF | TGTGCCAGCAGTGGGGACAGCTTCTATCGCTACACCTTC
. | TRBJ2-4 | . | TRBV7-3 | CASSLSQFPSIQYF | TGTGCCAGCAGCTTATCTCAGTTTCCCAGCATTCAGTACTTC
. | TRBJ1-2 | TRBD1 | TRBV25-1 | CASSIEGTGRGGYTF | TGTGCCAGCAGTATCGAAGGGACAGGCCGTGGGGGCTACACCTTC
few | TRBJ2-1 | TRBD2 | TRBV12-3/TRBV12-4 | CASASSGSGNEQFF | TGTGCCAGTGCATCTAGCGGGAGTGGCAATGAGCAGTTCTTC
. | TRBJ1-2 | . | TRBV12-3/TRBV12-4 | CASSSRRLQRGYTF | TGTGCCAGCAGTTCCCGACGGCTGCAGAGGGGCTACACCTTC
many | TRBJ2-5 | TRBD2 | TRBV7-9 | CASSLISAGGQETQYF | TGTGCCAGCAGCTTAATCAGCGCGGGGGGCCAAGAGACCCAGTACTTC
. | TRBJ2-7 | . | TRBV20-1 | CSATPILAHEQYF | TGCAGTGCTACGCCCATTCTAGCTCACGAGCAGTACTTC
. | TRBJ1-2 | . | TRBV29-1 | CSVGGGGYGYTF | TGCAGCGTTGGTGGAGGAGGGTATGGCTACACCTTC
few | TRBJ1-4 | . | TRBV6-5 | CASGRAPNEKLFF | TGTGCCAGCGGTAGGGCCCCTAATGAAAAACTGTTTTTT
. | TRBJ1-5 | . | TRBV19 | CASSDLPIVSNQPQHF | TGTGCCAGTAGTGATCTGCCTATAGTCAGCAATCAGCCCCAGCATTTT
few | TRBJ2-5 | . | TRBV4-1 | CASSQEDRASETQYF | TGCGCCAGCAGCCAAGAAGACCGGGCGAGCGAGACCCAGTACTTC
. | TRBJ1-2 | TRBD1 | TRBV12-3/TRBV12-4 | CASSSARGQGYGYTF | TGTGCCAGCAGTTCAGCAAGGGGACAGGGCTATGGCTACACCTTC